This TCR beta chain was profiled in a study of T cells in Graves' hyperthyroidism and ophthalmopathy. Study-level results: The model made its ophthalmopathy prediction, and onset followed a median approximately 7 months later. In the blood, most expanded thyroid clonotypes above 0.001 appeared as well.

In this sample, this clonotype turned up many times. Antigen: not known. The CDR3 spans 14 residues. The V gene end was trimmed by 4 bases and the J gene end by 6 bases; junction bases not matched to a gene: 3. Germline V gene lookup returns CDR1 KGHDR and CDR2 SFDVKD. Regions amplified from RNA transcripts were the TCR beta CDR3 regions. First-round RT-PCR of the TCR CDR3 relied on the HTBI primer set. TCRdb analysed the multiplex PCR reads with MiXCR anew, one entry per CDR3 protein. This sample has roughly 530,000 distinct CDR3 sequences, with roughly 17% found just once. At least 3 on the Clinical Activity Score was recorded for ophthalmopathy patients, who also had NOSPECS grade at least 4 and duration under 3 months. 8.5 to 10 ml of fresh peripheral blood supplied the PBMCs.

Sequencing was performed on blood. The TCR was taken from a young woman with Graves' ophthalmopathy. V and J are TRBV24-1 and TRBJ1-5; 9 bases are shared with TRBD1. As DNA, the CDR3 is TGTGCCACCAGTGAAACAGGGGGCAGTCAGCCCCAGCATTTT. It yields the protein CATSETGGSQPQHF.